The rows below give T cell receptor beta chains drawn from one sample of a study of identical twins. In TCRdb, the 5' RACE reads were re-called with MiXCR into one record per CDR3 protein. The sample consists of some 570,000 distinct CDR3 sequences, around 22% of them appearing once. These data are also associated with another study on yellow fever vaccine responses in identical twins.

The specimen was CD4+ T cells sorted from blood. The receptors were sampled from a young woman in good health. CDR3s include the opening cysteine and the closing phenylalanine or tryptophan. Fields, in order: D gene, J gene, V gene, clone size, CDR3 protein, CDR3 DNA. D genes are given only for firm matches. A clone size is listed for some rows: how often the clone was seen (once, few, many), or a class if it is expanded.

d_call: -
j_call: TRBJ2-7
v_call: TRBV3-1
clone_size: many
cdr3_aa: CASSQGWGPSYEQYF
cdr3_nt: TGTGCCAGCAGCCAAGGGTGGGGACCTTCCTACGAGCAGTACTTC

d_call: -
j_call: TRBJ2-3
v_call: TRBV4-1
clone_size: few
cdr3_aa: CASSQDPLGTGSTDTQYF
cdr3_nt: TGCGCCAGCAGCCAAGATCCCCTGGGTACAGGGAGCACAGATACGCAGTATTTT

d_call: TRBD1
j_call: TRBJ1-2
v_call: TRBV28
clone_size: few
cdr3_aa: CASSPRQGPAYYGYTF
cdr3_nt: TGTGCCAGCAGTCCACGACAGGGTCCTGCCTACTATGGCTACACCTTC

d_call: TRBD2
j_call: TRBJ2-3
v_call: TRBV5-1
clone_size: few
cdr3_aa: CASSLTSGSVLLADTQYF
cdr3_nt: TGCGCCAGCAGCTTGACTAGCGGGAGTGTCCTCTTGGCAGATACGCAGTATTTT

d_call: -
j_call: TRBJ1-1
v_call: TRBV3-1
clone_size: few
cdr3_aa: CASSPGWGRGTEAFF
cdr3_nt: TGTGCCAGCAGCCCCGGCTGGGGTCGGGGTACTGAAGCTTTCTTT

d_call: TRBD1
j_call: TRBJ2-3
v_call: TRBV14
clone_size: -
cdr3_aa: CASSQKQGSTDTQYF
cdr3_nt: TGTGCCAGCAGCCAAAAACAGGGGAGCACAGATACGCAGTATTTT

d_call: -
j_call: TRBJ1-1
v_call: TRBV10-3
clone_size: few
cdr3_aa: CAISTNREGTEAFF
cdr3_nt: TGTGCCATCAGCACAAACAGGGAAGGGACTGAAGCTTTCTTT

d_call: -
j_call: TRBJ1-3
v_call: TRBV7-9
clone_size: few
cdr3_aa: CASSLIENTIYF
cdr3_nt: TGTGCCAGCAGCTTAATTGAAAACACCATATATTTT

d_call: -
j_call: TRBJ2-6
v_call: TRBV11-2
clone_size: few
cdr3_aa: CASSRAGGGSANVLTF
cdr3_nt: TGTGCCAGCAGCAGAGCAGGGGGCGGGAGCGCCAACGTCCTGACTTTC

d_call: -
j_call: TRBJ2-2
v_call: TRBV12-3/TRBV12-4
clone_size: -
cdr3_aa: CASTPMANTGELFF
cdr3_nt: TGTGCCAGCACACCCATGGCGAACACCGGGGAGCTGTTTTTT

d_call: -
j_call: TRBJ2-5
v_call: TRBV24-1
clone_size: -
cdr3_aa: CATSVTAGAETQYF
cdr3_nt: TGTGCCACCAGTGTAACCGCAGGGGCGGAGACCCAGTACTTC

d_call: -
j_call: TRBJ2-5
v_call: TRBV3-1
clone_size: -
cdr3_aa: CASSQGVKQLGNQETQYF
cdr3_nt: TGTGCCAGCAGCCAGGGTGTGAAGCAACTAGGGAATCAAGAGACCCAGTACTTC

d_call: -
j_call: TRBJ2-1
v_call: TRBV21-1
clone_size: few
cdr3_aa: CATSRVYNEQFF
cdr3_nt: TGTGCCACCTCCCGGGTGTACAATGAGCAGTTCTTC

d_call: TRBD2
j_call: TRBJ2-1
v_call: TRBV3-1
clone_size: -
cdr3_aa: CASSHTPGLAGSSSYNEQFF
cdr3_nt: TGTGCCAGCAGCCATACACCGGGACTAGCGGGATCGAGCTCCTACAATGAGCAGTTCTTC

d_call: -
j_call: TRBJ2-4
v_call: TRBV27
clone_size: few
cdr3_aa: CASSLSVKNIQYF
cdr3_nt: TGTGCCAGCAGTTTATCCGTGAAAAACATTCAGTACTTC

d_call: -
j_call: TRBJ2-6
v_call: TRBV12-3/TRBV12-4
clone_size: few
cdr3_aa: CASSLSRQPGANVLTF
cdr3_nt: TGTGCCAGCAGTTTAAGTCGCCAACCGGGGGCCAACGTCCTGACTTTC

d_call: TRBD1
j_call: TRBJ2-5
v_call: TRBV2
clone_size: -
cdr3_aa: CASSENRGLRETQYF
cdr3_nt: TGTGCCAGCAGTGAAAACAGGGGGCTTAGGGAGACCCAGTACTTC

d_call: -
j_call: TRBJ2-7
v_call: TRBV27
clone_size: few
cdr3_aa: CASSPYPTAASYEQYF
cdr3_nt: TGTGCCAGCAGTCCATACCCCACAGCGGCCTCCTACGAGCAGTACTTC

d_call: -
j_call: TRBJ2-1
v_call: TRBV18
clone_size: few
cdr3_aa: CASSPIPYNEQFF
cdr3_nt: TGTGCCAGCTCACCTATACCTTACAATGAGCAGTTCTTC

d_call: -
j_call: TRBJ2-1
v_call: TRBV3-1
clone_size: -
cdr3_aa: CASRLGGLEQFF
cdr3_nt: TGTGCCAGCAGACTAGGCGGTCTTGAGCAGTTCTTC

d_call: TRBD1
j_call: TRBJ1-2
v_call: TRBV12-3/TRBV12-4
clone_size: -
cdr3_aa: CASKAGQVYGYTF
cdr3_nt: TGTGCCAGCAAGGCGGGACAGGTATATGGCTACACCTTC

d_call: -
j_call: TRBJ2-1
v_call: TRBV18
clone_size: few
cdr3_aa: CASSENDEQFF
cdr3_nt: TGTGCCAGCTCCGAAAATGATGAGCAGTTCTTC

d_call: TRBD1
j_call: TRBJ1-1
v_call: TRBV12-3/TRBV12-4
clone_size: -
cdr3_aa: CASSSGQGAGAFF
cdr3_nt: TGTGCCAGCAGCTCAGGGCAGGGGGCGGGAGCTTTCTTT

d_call: TRBD2
j_call: TRBJ2-7
v_call: TRBV10-3
clone_size: -
cdr3_aa: CAISEFPLAGSYEQYF
cdr3_nt: TGTGCCATCAGTGAGTTTCCCCTAGCGGGATCCTACGAGCAGTACTTC

d_call: -
j_call: TRBJ2-3
v_call: TRBV10-2
clone_size: -
cdr3_aa: CASSEPRGTDTQYF
cdr3_nt: TGCGCCAGCAGTGAGCCTAGGGGTACAGATACGCAGTATTTT

d_call: -
j_call: TRBJ1-6
v_call: TRBV27
clone_size: few
cdr3_aa: CASSLVGGGGSPLHF
cdr3_nt: TGTGCCAGCAGTTTAGTCGGGGGCGGTGGTTCACCCCTCCACTTT

d_call: TRBD2
j_call: TRBJ2-2
v_call: TRBV12-3/TRBV12-4
clone_size: few
cdr3_aa: CASSSGRTNTGELFF
cdr3_nt: TGTGCCAGCAGTTCCGGGAGGACGAACACCGGGGAGCTGTTTTTT

d_call: TRBD2
j_call: TRBJ2-1
v_call: TRBV29-1
clone_size: few
cdr3_aa: CSVDRTSRQYNEQFF
cdr3_nt: TGCAGCGTTGACCGGACTAGCAGGCAATACAATGAGCAGTTCTTC

d_call: -
j_call: TRBJ2-3
v_call: TRBV20-1
clone_size: -
cdr3_aa: CSAPAGPLTDTQYF
cdr3_nt: TGCAGTGCCCCAGCAGGACCCCTCACAGATACGCAGTATTTT

d_call: -
j_call: TRBJ1-2
v_call: TRBV11-2
clone_size: few
cdr3_aa: CASRREGTYGYTF
cdr3_nt: TGTGCCAGTCGGCGGGAGGGAACCTATGGCTACACCTTC

d_call: TRBD2
j_call: TRBJ2-2
v_call: TRBV20-1
clone_size: -
cdr3_aa: CSASPTSGSANTGELFF
cdr3_nt: TGCAGTGCTTCCCCCACTAGCGGGAGTGCGAACACCGGGGAGCTGTTTTTT

d_call: TRBD1
j_call: TRBJ2-3
v_call: TRBV3-1
clone_size: -
cdr3_aa: CASSQGQGANVRADTQYF
cdr3_nt: TGTGCCAGCAGCCAAGGACAGGGGGCTAATGTGAGGGCAGATACGCAGTATTTT